These 8 T cell receptor beta chains came from one sample sequenced in a study of T cells in tumors after PD-1 blockade. The assay was immunoSEQ multiplex PCR, and TCRdb's table has in-frame clones only and misses some. This sample yields roughly 49,000 clones, of which 65% to 85% are seen a single time; approximately 4.1% belongs to the top ten. Sequencing used PBMCs, obtained before anti-PD-1 treatment. The receptors originated from a human donor with basal cell carcinoma.

The CDR3 nucleotides are TGTGCCAGCAAACGGGACATAACCTACGAGCAGTACTTC. Residues: CASKRDITYEQYF. V gene TRBV6-5 combines with J gene TRBJ2-7, with a tentative D call TRBD1 (6 bases). V lost 7 bases, J lost 2 bases, and 12 bases lay in between. This CDR3 spans 13 amino acids. Germline V gene sequence: CDR1 MNHEY, CDR2 SVGAGI.

This clone appeared a few times. The chain has TRBV15 and TRBJ1-6; TRBD1 is a possible D gene (6 bases). Germline CDR1 reads LNHNV; CDR2 reads YYDKDF (reference sequence). CDR3 length: 17 residues. Trimming took 0 bases from V and 5 from J, leaving 14 bases between them. The CDR3 DNA sequence: TGTGCCACCAGCAGAGATGGGTGGGGGGGCGATAATTCACCCCTCCACTTT. It codes for CATSRDGWGGDNSPLHF.

The chain combines TRBV19 with TRBJ2-3; D is perhaps TRBD1 (7 bases). V lost 3 bases to trimming and J lost 6 bases, with 16 bases between them. Germline CDR1 LNHDA, CDR2 SQIVND (reference sequence). This CDR3 has 15 residues. In nucleotides, the CDR3 is TGTGCCAGTAGTATGGAGGGGACAGATGTGGATACGCAGTATTTT. It encodes CASSMEGTDVDTQYF.

V gene TRBV18 combines with J gene TRBJ1-2; 10 positions agree with TRBD1. The CDR3 is 16 amino acids. Germline trimming cut 4 bases from V and 7 bases from J; bases unmatched to any gene: 12. Germline-derived CDR1 and CDR2 are KGHSH and LQKENI. The CDR3 region is CASSLTGTGDIGGYTF. CDR3 coding DNA: TGTGCCAGCTCACTTACCGGGACAGGGGATATTGGTGGCTACACCTTC.

This clone came up once. The V gene is TRBV3-1 (or the pseudogene TRBV3-2), the J gene TRBJ2-7; 8 nucleotides match TRBD2. Germline CDR1 reads LGHDT; CDR2 reads YNNKEL (reference sequence). The V gene end was trimmed by 1 base and the J gene end by 6 bases; junction bases not matched to a gene: 11. The CDR3 totals 16 residues. CDR3 in amino acids: CASSQVWRGAACEQYF. The CDR3 nucleotides read TGTGCCAGCAGCCAAGTCTGGCGGGGGGCAGCATGCGAGCAGTACTTC.

J is TRBJ2-1 and V is TRBV11-3; TRBD1 matches 7 bases. In germline, CDR1 is SGHNT, CDR2 YENEEA. V lost 1 base and J lost 5; bases outside the gene matches: 8. The CDR3 is 16 amino acids. The CDR3 spells CASSLGGRGSNNEQFF. The DNA for the CDR3 is TGTGCCAGCAGCTTAGGGGGCAGGGGGTCAAACAATGAGCAGTTCTTC.

V gene TRBV7-8 combines with J gene TRBJ2-7, with D possibly being TRBD1 or TRBD2 (7 bases each). Trimming removed 4 bases at V and 4 bases at J, with 20 bases between. Germline CDR1 SGHVS, CDR2 FQNEAQ. CDR3 length: 16 amino acids. The CDR3 DNA reads TGTGCCAGCAGCTGGGAGGGGGCGGGGACCGGGTACGAGCAGTACTTC. Residues: CASSWEGAGTGYEQYF.

The chain combines TRBV4-1 with TRBJ2-1; D unresolved. Trimming took 4 bases from V and 9 from J, leaving 16 bases between them. The CDR3 is made up of 14 amino acids. Germline V lookup: CDR1 MGHRA, CDR2 YSYEKL. The CDR3 DNA reads TGCGCCAGCAGCCTTGGACCCTCCCCCCCTGAGCAGTTCTTC. It yields the protein CASSLGPSPPEQFF.